The 14 T cell receptor beta chains given below trace back to one sample, sequenced in a study of Graves' ophthalmopathy and Graves' hyperthyroidism. The authors amplified TCR beta CDR3 regions, and they did so from RNA transcripts for repertoire sequencing. The library came from an HTBI-primed first-round RT-PCR and a second-round multiplex PCR. TCRdb redid the calling of the multiplex PCR reads with MiXCR, one entry per CDR3 protein. The data hold a few hundred thousand distinct CDR3 sequences, with around 21% observed a single time. Sequenced material: peripheral blood. Receptors were obtained from a woman aged 18-29 years with stable Graves' hyperthyroidism.

This clonotype has a handful of counts. The genes are TRBV7-6 and TRBJ2-2; a weak D match, TRBD2 (6 bases). V was shortened by 1 base and J by 6 bases, with 15 bases between the two germline ends. There are 16 residues in the CDR3. CDR1 and CDR2 (germline): SGHVS, FNYEAQ. The CDR3 spells CASSLVMSGVAGELFF. In nucleotides, the CDR3 is TGTGCCAGCAGCTTAGTCATGTCGGGGGTGGCCGGGGAGCTGTTTTTT.

In this sample, this clonotype turned up many times. This chain uses TRBV7-3 with TRBJ2-2; TRBD1 matches at 7 bases. This CDR3 spans 16 amino acids. Germline-derived CDR1 and CDR2 are SGHTA and FQGTGA. The V and J ends lost 5 bases and 4 bases, in that order; junction bases with no gene match: 10. The CDR3 sequence is CASSQTTGISTGELFF. CDR3 sequence (DNA): TGTGCCAGCAGCCAGACGACAGGGATAAGCACCGGGGAGCTGTTTTTT. Full variable domain (missing parts from reference TRBV7-3 and TRBJ2-2): GAGVSQTPSNKVTEKGKYVELRCDPISGHTALYWYRQSLGQGPEFLIYFQGTGAADDSGLPNDRFFAVRPEGSVSTLKIQRTERGDSAVYLCASSQTTGISTGELFFGEGSRLTVL.

This clonotype was seen at least ten times. The chain recombines TRBV4-3 with TRBJ2-6; D is uncertain. This CDR3 is 16 amino acids long. V lost 0 bases, J lost 4 bases, and 10 bases lay in between. Per germline, CDR1 LGHNA and CDR2 YSLEER. As DNA, the CDR3 is TGCGCCAGCAGCCAAGATGTGGGGTCAGGGGCCAACGTCCTGACTTTC. Amino acids: CASSQDVGSGANVLTF.

This clonotype was recorded at least ten times. The chain employs TRBV6-1 and TRBJ2-5, with unresolved D. V was trimmed by 2 bases and J by 3 bases, leaving 7 bases between them. Germline V gene data show CDR1 as MNHNS and CDR2 as SASEGT. The CDR3 extends over 13 amino acids. The CDR3: CASSEMAEETQYF. The DNA for the CDR3 is TGTGCCAGCAGTGAAATGGCGGAAGAGACCCAGTACTTC.

The chain links TRBV6-1 to TRBJ2-7; D is perhaps TRBD1 (5 bases). Trimming removed 7 bases at V and 4 bases at J, with 11 bases between. From germline, CDR1 is MNHNS and CDR2 SASEGT. CDR3 size: 12 residues. CDR3 region: CASNQPGYEQYF. CDR3 coding DNA: TGTGCCAGCAATCAACCAGGGTACGAGCAGTACTTC.

The chain uses TRBV19 and TRBJ2-2; D uncertain. The V end lost 0 bases, the J end lost 0 bases, and 5 bases lay between the germline ends. The CDR3 runs 15 residues. CDR1 is LNHDA and CDR2 is SQIVND in the germline V gene (reference sequence). CDR3 sequence (DNA): TGTGCCAGTAGTATAGATCCCGCGAACACCGGGGAGCTGTTTTTT. This encodes CASSIDPANTGELFF.

This clonotype was observed at least ten times. The chain carries TRBV29-1 and TRBJ2-7; a weak D match, TRBD1 (5 bases). The length of the CDR3 is 15 residues. The V end lost 1 base, the J end lost 5 bases, and 18 bases lay between the germline ends. Germline CDR1 and CDR2: SQVTM and ANQGSEA. CDR3 region: CSVEASTGFGDEQYF. The CDR3 bases are TGCAGCGTTGAAGCCTCAACAGGTTTTGGGGACGAGCAGTACTTC.

This clonotype occurred many times. The chain carries TRBV24-1 and TRBJ2-5; the match to TRBD2 covers 7 bases. The CDR3 consists of 14 residues. Germline V lookup: CDR1 KGHDR, CDR2 SFDVKD. The V and J ends lost 4 bases and 3 bases, in that order; junction bases with no gene match: 4. The CDR3 reads CATSEPGTKETQYF. CDR3 in DNA: TGTGCCACCAGTGAACCGGGGACTAAAGAGACCCAGTACTTC.

This clonotype was recorded at least ten times. The rearrangement links TRBV7-9 to TRBJ1-6; 9 bases align to TRBD1. Trimming removed 5 bases from V and 8 bases from J; junction bases left unmatched: 7. Germline lookup yields CDR1 SEHNR and CDR2 FQNEAQ (reference sequence). This CDR3 comprises 15 residues. The CDR3 region has the DNA TGTGCCAGCAGCGTGTGGGGACAGGGCGATTCACCCCTCCACTTT. Its protein product is CASSVWGQGDSPLHF.

This clonotype was seen only a few times. The rearrangement uses TRBV20-1 and TRBJ2-5; 8 bases line up with TRBD1. The length of the CDR3 is 15 residues. The J segment lost 11 bases and the V segment lost 4 bases, leaving 18 bases of the junction unmatched. Looked up from germline, CDR1 is DFQATT and CDR2 is SNEGSKA (reference sequence). For the CDR3, the DNA is TGCAGTGCTAAGTCCGGGACAGGCGACGGAGGTGAGCAGTACTTC. The encoded protein is CSAKSGTGDGGEQYF.

This clonotype was observed many times. V is TRBV2 and J is TRBJ1-2; TRBD1 is a possible D gene (5 bases). The ends were cut back, 1 base at V and 1 base at J, with 7 bases in the middle. Germline V gene data show CDR1 as SNHLY and CDR2 as FYNNEI. CDR3 size: 14 residues. The CDR3 region has the DNA TGTGCCAGCAGTGAAGTTAGGGGTAACTATGGCTACACCTTC. Protein sequence: CASSEVRGNYGYTF. Together with reference TRBV2 and TRBJ1-2, the CDR3 gives the full variable domain: EPEVTQTPSHQVTQMGQEVILRCVPISNHLYFYWYRQILGQKVEFLVSFYNNEISEKSEIFDDQFSVERPDGSNFTLKIRSTKLEDSAMYFCASSEVRGNYGYTFGSGTRLTVV.

This clonotype was detected ten times or more. The genes are TRBV5-1 and TRBJ2-2; 7 nucleotides agree with TRBD1. Germline-derived CDR1 and CDR2 are SGHRS and YFSETQ. CDR3 length: 15 residues. Trimming removed 4 bases from V and 2 bases from J; junction bases left unmatched: 5. This CDR3 is CASSMDRTNTGELFF. CDR3 nucleotides: TGCGCCAGCAGCATGGACAGGACAAACACCGGGGAGCTGTTTTTT.

The chain uses TRBV11-3 and TRBJ2-7; TRBD1 matches 10 bases. This CDR3 has 14 amino acids. CDR1 is SGHNT and CDR2 is YENEEA in the germline V gene. Trimming took 4 bases from V and 5 from J; bases not matched to a gene: 5. The CDR3: CASSSGQGRDEQYF. The CDR3 coding sequence is TGTGCCAGCAGCTCGGGACAGGGGAGAGACGAGCAGTACTTC. Full variable domain (remainder filled in from reference TRBV11-3 and TRBJ2-7): EAGVVQSPRYKIIEKKQPVAFWCNPISGHNTLYWYLQNLGQGPELLIRYENEEAVDDSQLPKDRFSAERLKGVDSTLKIQPAELGDSAVYLCASSSGQGRDEQYFGPGTRLTVT.

In this sample, this clonotype turned up many times. This chain links TRBV7-2 with TRBJ2-7; TRBD2 agrees at 14 bases. The length of the CDR3 is 16 residues. V was clipped by 1 base and J by 3 bases; unmatched bases: 2. The germline CDR1 and CDR2 sequences are SGHTA and FQGNSA. The chain's CDR3 is CASSLGGLAGVYEQYF. CDR3 sequence (DNA): TGTGCCAGCAGCTTAGGGGGACTAGCGGGAGTCTACGAGCAGTACTTC.